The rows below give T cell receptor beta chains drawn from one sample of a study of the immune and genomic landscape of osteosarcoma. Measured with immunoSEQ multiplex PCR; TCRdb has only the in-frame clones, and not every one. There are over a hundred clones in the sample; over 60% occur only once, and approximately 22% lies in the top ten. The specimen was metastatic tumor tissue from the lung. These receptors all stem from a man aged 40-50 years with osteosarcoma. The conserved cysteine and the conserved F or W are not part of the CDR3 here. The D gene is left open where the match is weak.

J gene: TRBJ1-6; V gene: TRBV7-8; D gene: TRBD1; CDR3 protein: ASSLDYRDRSSYNSPLH
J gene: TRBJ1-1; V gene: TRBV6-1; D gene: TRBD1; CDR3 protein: ASSEDRDTEAF
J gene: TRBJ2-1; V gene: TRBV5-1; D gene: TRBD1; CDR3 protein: ASILGQGNNEQF
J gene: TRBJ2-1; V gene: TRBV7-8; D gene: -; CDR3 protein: ASSSRLVGTTYNEQF
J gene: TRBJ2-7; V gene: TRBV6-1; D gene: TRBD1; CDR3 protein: ASKRAGTGGHEQY
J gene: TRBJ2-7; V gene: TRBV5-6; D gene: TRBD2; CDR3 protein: ASSKTSGFAYEQY
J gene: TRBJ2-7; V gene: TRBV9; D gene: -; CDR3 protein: ASSVEGGPYEQY
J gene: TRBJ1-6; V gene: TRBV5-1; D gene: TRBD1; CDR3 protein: ASSPVADRINSPLH
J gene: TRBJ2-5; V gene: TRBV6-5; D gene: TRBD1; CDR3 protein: ASSLSLWTGQETQY
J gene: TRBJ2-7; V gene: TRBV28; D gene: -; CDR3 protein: ASSSPQTAKAYEQY
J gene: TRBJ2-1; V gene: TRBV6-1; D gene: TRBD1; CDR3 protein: ASSEYMGQTYNEQF
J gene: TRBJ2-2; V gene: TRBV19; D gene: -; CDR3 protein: ASKGVTGTGELF
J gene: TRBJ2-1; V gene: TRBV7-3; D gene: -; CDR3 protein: ASRDTGLQNEQF
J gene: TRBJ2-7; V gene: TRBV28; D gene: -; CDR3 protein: ASSDRDIYEQY
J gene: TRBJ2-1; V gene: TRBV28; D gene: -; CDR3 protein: ASSLGSDNEQF
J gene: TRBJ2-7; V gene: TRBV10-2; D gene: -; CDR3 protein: ASMTARYSYEQY
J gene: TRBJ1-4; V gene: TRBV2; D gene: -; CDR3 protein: ASTDQGSNEKLF
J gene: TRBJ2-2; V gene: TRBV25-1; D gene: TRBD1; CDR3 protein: ASRGQANTGELF
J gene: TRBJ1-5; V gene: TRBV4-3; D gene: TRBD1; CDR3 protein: ASSLDRGRNQPQH
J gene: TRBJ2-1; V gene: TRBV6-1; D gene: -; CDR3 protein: ASRIEGYEQF
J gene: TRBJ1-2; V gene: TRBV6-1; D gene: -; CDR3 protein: ASKEDVGRYYGYT
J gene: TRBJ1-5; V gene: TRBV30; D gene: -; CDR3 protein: AFQPGDRTQNQPQH
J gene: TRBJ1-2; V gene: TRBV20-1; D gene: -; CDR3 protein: SARDLGGYT
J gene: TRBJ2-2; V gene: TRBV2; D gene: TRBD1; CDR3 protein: ASRDPDRGDDTGELF
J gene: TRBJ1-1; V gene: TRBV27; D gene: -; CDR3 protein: ASSQRGFAEAF
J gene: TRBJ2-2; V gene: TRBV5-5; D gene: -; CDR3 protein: ASSLVDDDTGELF
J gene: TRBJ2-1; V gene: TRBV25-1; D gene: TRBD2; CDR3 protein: AVGGSNYNEQF
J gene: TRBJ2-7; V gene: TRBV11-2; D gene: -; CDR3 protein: ASKQSVSYEQY
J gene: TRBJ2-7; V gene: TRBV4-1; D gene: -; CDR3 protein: ASSQETKSYYEQY